These 30 T cell receptor beta chains were all obtained from the same sample, sequenced in a study of blood T cell repertoires in COVID-19. Sequencing was performed with immunoSEQ multiplex PCR; in TCRdb, only in-frame clones are kept and a portion is missing. The repertoire holds about 270,000 clones, with 81% as singletons. Sequencing used peripheral blood. These TCRs come from a woman between 55 and 75 years old with active or convalescent COVID-19.

The gene calls are TRBV24-1 and TRBJ2-3; D not certain. The V end lost 4 bases, the J end lost 15 bases, and 25 bases lay between the germline ends. CDR1 KGHDR and CDR2 SFDVKD come from the germline V gene. The CDR3 length is 15 residues. This CDR3 is CATSDPTWATGRLYF. The DNA of the CDR3 is TGTGCCACCAGTGACCCAACGTGGGCGACCGGCAGGCTATATTTT.

The chain employs TRBV11-2 and TRBJ2-5; 8 positions match TRBD1. Losses at the gene ends were 5 bases for V and 1 base for J; bases not matched to a gene: 9. CDR1 and CDR2 (germline): SGHAT, FQNNGV. The CDR3 is 16 amino acids. The CDR3 reads CASSPTGGAFQETQYF. The DNA of the CDR3 is TGTGCCAGCAGCCCAACAGGGGGTGCCTTCCAAGAGACCCAGTACTTC.

V and J are TRBV19 and TRBJ1-5; 8 nucleotides match TRBD1. Per the germline V gene, CDR1 is LNHDA and CDR2 is SQIVND (reference sequence). The CDR3 loop spans 15 amino acids. V lost 6 bases to trimming and J lost 3 bases; unmatched junction nucleotides: 7. Here the CDR3 reads CASRPTGENNQPQHF. In DNA, the CDR3 is TGTGCCAGTAGGCCGACAGGGGAGAACAATCAGCCCCAGCATTTT.

This chain connects TRBV9 to TRBJ2-1; 12 bases are a match to TRBD2. This CDR3 is 15 amino acids long. The germline V gene encodes CDR1 SGDLS and CDR2 YYNGEE. The J segment lost 7 bases and the V segment lost 3 bases, leaving 5 bases of the junction unmatched. For the CDR3, the DNA is TGTGCCAGCAGCGCCGGACTAGCGGGGAAGAATGAGCAGTTCTTC. Residues: CASSAGLAGKNEQFF.

The rearrangement joins TRBV2 to TRBJ2-7; possibly TRBD1 for D (5 bases). The V end was cut by 5 bases, the J end by 9 bases, with 17 bases between. Germline-derived CDR1 and CDR2 are SNHLY and FYNNEI. The CDR3 extends over 13 amino acids. The CDR3 here is CASSSATVWGQYF. As DNA, the CDR3 is TGTGCCAGCAGTTCCGCGACAGTCTGGGGGCAGTACTTC. Looking up the rest from reference TRBV2 and TRBJ2-7 gives the full variable domain: EPEVTQTPSHQVTQMGQEVILRCVPISNHLYFYWYRQILGQKVEFLVSFYNNEISEKSEIFDDQFSVERPDGSNFTLKIRSTKLEDSAMYFCASSSATVWGQYFGPGTRLTVT.

The chain uses TRBV11-3 and TRBJ2-2, with TRBD1 as a possible D gene (7 bases). The CDR3 is made up of 15 amino acids. Trimming shortened V by 5 bases and J by 7 bases, and 17 bases separated the two germline ends. CDR1 SGHNT and CDR2 YENEEA come from the germline V gene. The CDR3: CASSLTGRRSGELFF. In DNA, the CDR3 is TGTGCCAGCAGCCTGACAGGGAGGCGGAGCGGGGAGCTGTTTTTT.

The chain joins TRBV2 to TRBJ1-3; possibly TRBD1 for D (6 bases). Trimming pared 7 bases from V and 1 base from J, leaving 14 bases between. The CDR3 is 15 residues long. Germline V gene sequence: CDR1 SNHLY, CDR2 FYNNEI. DNA of the CDR3: TGTGCCAGCAACTACGCAGGGGAGTCTGGAAACACCATATATTTT. Translated, it gives CASNYAGESGNTIYF.

The rearrangement joins TRBV12-5 to TRBJ2-3; a weak D match, TRBD2 (6 bases). There are 16 residues in the CDR3. Trimming pared 0 bases from V and 1 base from J, leaving 11 bases between. The germline CDR1 and CDR2 sequences are LGHNT and FRNRAP. The CDR3 DNA sequence: TGTGCTAGTGGTTTGGTACGGGACTCCCGCACAGATACGCAGTATTTT. It encodes CASGLVRDSRTDTQYF.

The chain employs TRBV7-6 and TRBJ2-2, with TRBD1 matching over 8 bases. Germline values: CDR1 SGHVS, CDR2 FNYEAQ. V shed 1 base, J shed 3 bases, and the junction held 13 bases outside the gene matches. CDR3 length: 19 amino acids. The CDR3 loop is CASSLGSVSQGADTGELFF. The CDR3 coding sequence is TGTGCCAGCAGCTTAGGTTCGGTGTCGCAGGGGGCTGACACCGGGGAGCTGTTTTTT.

The rearrangement joins TRBV5-8 to TRBJ2-3, with D maybe TRBD1 (7 bases). The V gene lost 4 bases and the J gene lost 0 bases, with 21 bases spanning the gap. Germline CDR1 reads SGHTS; CDR2 reads YDEGEE. The CDR3 length is 18 residues. CDR3: CASSRRDSSIGSTDTQYF. The CDR3, as DNA: TGTGCCAGCAGCCGGAGGGACAGCTCGATAGGTAGCACAGATACGCAGTATTTT.

A word on this clone: Other DNA variants within this sample encode the same CDR3. The rearrangement uses TRBV5-5 and TRBJ1-2, with 8 positions matching TRBD1. There are 13 residues in the CDR3. Germline CDR1 SGHKS, CDR2 YYEKEE (reference sequence). The V and J ends lost 4 bases and 4 bases, in that order; junction bases with no gene match: 3. CDR3 sequence: CASSLDRGYGYTF. DNA of the CDR3: TGTGCCAGCAGCCTAGACAGGGGCTATGGCTACACCTTC. Full variable domain (outside the CDR3, taken from reference TRBV5-5 and TRBJ1-2): DAGVTQSPTHLIKTRGQQVTLRCSPISGHKSVSWYQQVLGQGPQFIFQYYEKEERGRGNFPDRFSARQFPNYSSELNVNALLLGDSALYLCASSLDRGYGYTFGSGTRLTVV.

On this clone itself: The same CDR3 is also encoded by other DNA sequences in this sample. The V gene is TRBV18, the J gene TRBJ2-3, with a possible D match to TRBD1 (5 bases). The germline CDR1 and CDR2 sequences are KGHSH and LQKENI. This CDR3 is built from 13 residues. V was pared by 6 bases and J by 2 bases, with 9 bases between. In DNA, the CDR3 is TGTGCCAGCTCCCGGACATCCACAGATACGCAGTATTTT. Its translation: CASSRTSTDTQYF.

This clone was observed a few times. The V gene is TRBV7-9, the J gene TRBJ2-7; tentative D call: TRBD1 (7 bases). The CDR3 is made up of 12 amino acids. Trimming pared 10 bases from V and 6 bases from J, leaving 16 bases between. The germline V gene encodes CDR1 SEHNR and CDR2 FQNEAQ (reference sequence). DNA of the CDR3: TGTGCCACCAGGGGGGACAGATCCGAGCAGTACTTC. It yields the protein CATRGDRSEQYF.

This clone was counted a single time. This rearrangement joins TRBV10-3 to TRBJ2-3; 7 nucleotides line up with TRBD2. Unmatched junction bases numbered 5, after V lost 10 bases and J lost 1 base. Germline lookup yields CDR1 ENHRY and CDR2 SYGVKD. The CDR3 has 13 residues. The CDR3 bases are TGTGCCAGCGTTAGCGGGCGCACAGATACGCAGTATTTT. Translated, it gives CASVSGRTDTQYF.

The V gene is TRBV7-9, the J gene TRBJ1-4; TRBD1 matches at 7 bases. CDR1 is SEHNR, CDR2 FQNEAQ, per germline (reference sequence). V lost 5 bases and J lost 4; bases outside the gene matches: 7. The CDR3 contains 15 residues. CDR3 in DNA: TGTGCCAGCAGCCCCGACAGGGCGGGTAATGAAAAACTGTTTTTT. It codes for CASSPDRAGNEKLFF.

This rearrangement joins TRBV5-6 to TRBJ2-7; D possibly corresponds to TRBD1 (6 bases). The V and J ends lost 2 bases and 11 bases respectively, with 20 bases between them. The CDR3 consists of 14 residues. Germline CDR1 is SGHDT and CDR2 is YYEEEE. CDR3 region: CASSLWGPDGGEYF. Here the CDR3 DNA reads TGTGCCAGCAGCTTATGGGGGCCCGACGGTGGTGAGTACTTC.

This clone came up a few times. The chain has TRBV11-1 and TRBJ2-5, with D possibly matching TRBD2 (5 bases). The CDR3 has 15 amino acids. Between the trimmed V and J ends, which lost 4 bases and 1 base, there was a span of 13 bases. Germline values: CDR1 SGHAT, CDR2 FQDESV (reference sequence). CDR3 DNA: TGTGCCAGCAGCTCGAGTGGGGAGCGCCAAGAGACCCAGTACTTC. Its protein is CASSSSGERQETQYF.

This chain uses TRBV6-5 with TRBJ2-7, with TRBD1 as a possible D gene (5 bases). Germline V CDR1 and CDR2: MNHEY, SVGAGI. Trimming took 2 bases from V and 7 from J, leaving 9 bases between them. CDR3 length: 12 amino acids. The CDR3 bases are TGTGCCAGCAGTTACACGTCAGGGGAGCAGTACTTC. Translation gives CASSYTSGEQYF.

V gene TRBV28 combines with J gene TRBJ2-3; D is perhaps TRBD1 (5 bases). Germline V gene lookup returns CDR1 MDHEN and CDR2 SYDVKM. The CDR3 sequence is 15 residues long. V was shortened by 3 bases and J by 4 bases, with 14 bases between the two germline ends. The DNA for the CDR3 is TGTGCCAGCAGTTTTAGTCAGGGTTTAGCAGATACGCAGTATTTT. This translates into CASSFSQGLADTQYF.

Only a few counts were recorded for this clone. The chain carries TRBV6-6 and TRBJ2-1, with 7 bases matching TRBD2. The CDR3 runs to 14 residues. V was clipped by 6 bases and J by 10 bases; unmatched bases: 12. The germline V gene encodes CDR1 MNHNY and CDR2 SVGAGI (reference sequence). CDR3 DNA: TGTGCCAGCAGGGGGGGGACTGCTATGAGAGAGCAGTTCTTC. It is translated as CASRGGTAMREQFF.

This chain uses TRBV4-1 with TRBJ2-5; TRBD1 matches 8 bases. Unmatched junction bases numbered 11, after V lost 3 bases and J lost 2 bases. Germline CDR1 and CDR2: MGHRA and YSYEKL. The CDR3 loop spans 17 amino acids. This chain's CDR3 is CASSQSTGTGLQETQYF. The CDR3 DNA reads as TGCGCCAGCAGCCAGAGTACTGGGACAGGCCTTCAAGAGACCCAGTACTTC.

The CDR3, as DNA: TGTGCCAGCAGTTACTACGGTGAGCAGTTCTTC. This sequence encodes CASSYYGEQFF. V is TRBV13 and J is TRBJ2-1, with D uncertain. The CDR3 has 11 residues. Germline V CDR1 and CDR2: PRHDT, FYEKMQ (reference sequence). The V gene lost 6 bases and the J gene lost 9 bases, with 9 bases spanning the gap.

The chain is built from TRBV27 and TRBJ1-1; the D is unclear. Trimming cost V 5 bases and J 1 base, with 11 bases left between them. The CDR3 totals 14 residues. Germline values: CDR1 MNHEY, CDR2 SMNVEV (reference sequence). The CDR3 reads CASSRREKNTEAFF. In DNA, the CDR3 is TGTGCCAGCAGTCGGAGGGAGAAGAACACTGAAGCTTTCTTT.

There are a few counts of this clone. The chain joins TRBV14 to TRBJ1-2; TRBD1 matches 10 bases. CDR3 size: 17 residues. V lost 1 base, J lost 4 bases, and 9 bases stayed unmatched. Per the germline V gene, CDR1 is SGHDN and CDR2 is FVKESK. CDR3 nucleotide sequence: TGTGCCAGCAGCCAAGGCCTTGGACAGGGGGTAGTCTATGGCTACACCTTC. Its translation: CASSQGLGQGVVYGYTF.

The gene calls are TRBV7-8 and TRBJ1-1, with 8 positions matching TRBD1. The CDR3 is 14 amino acids. V lost 7 bases to trimming and J lost 2 bases; unmatched junction nucleotides: 6. Germline-derived CDR1 and CDR2 are SGHVS and FQNEAQ. This CDR3 is CASTTGGVNTEAFF. The CDR3 DNA is TGTGCCAGCACAACAGGGGGGGTAAACACTGAAGCTTTCTTT.

The chain couples TRBV9 to TRBJ2-3, with 7 bases aligning to TRBD1. CDR1 is SGDLS and CDR2 is YYNGEE in the germline V gene. V was clipped by 5 bases and J by 2 bases; unmatched bases: 2. CDR3 length: 13 residues. The CDR3 here is CASRGTDTDTQYF. The CDR3 DNA reads TGTGCCAGCAGGGGGACAGACACAGATACGCAGTATTTT. The full variable domain, rest sourced from reference TRBV9 and TRBJ2-3, is DSGVTQTPKHLITATGQRVTLRCSPRSGDLSVYWYQQSLDQGLQFLIQYYNGEERAKGNILERFSAQQFPDLHSELNLSSLELGDSALYFCASRGTDTDTQYFGPGTRLTVL.

The chain has TRBV25-1 and TRBJ2-7; D is unclear. Trimming took off 5 bases at V and 5 bases at J, with 19 bases between the two ends. The CDR3 runs 15 residues. CDR1 and CDR2 (germline): MGHDK, SYGVNS. CDR3 coding DNA: TGTGCCAGCAGTTCAACCCAGGCTTTTACGGACGAGCAGTACTTC. Residues: CASSSTQAFTDEQYF.

V gene TRBV5-5 combines with J gene TRBJ1-6; D is possibly TRBD1 (6 bases). Trimming cost V 0 bases and J 7 bases, with 14 bases left between them. Germline CDR1 reads SGHKS; CDR2 reads YYEKEE (reference sequence). The CDR3 loop spans 16 amino acids. Here the CDR3 DNA reads TGTGCCAGCAGCTTGGCCAAGGGGGGGTTGAATTCACCCCTCCACTTT. Translation: CASSLAKGGLNSPLHF.

The rearrangement uses TRBV5-1 and TRBJ2-2; 9 nucleotides match TRBD1. This CDR3 region has 15 residues. V lost 6 bases and J lost 5; bases outside the gene matches: 8. Looked up from germline, CDR1 is SGHRS and CDR2 is YFSETQ. The CDR3 coding sequence is TGCGCCAGCAAGGTGGGACAGGGAAGTACCGGGGAGCTGTTTTTT. This encodes CASKVGQGSTGELFF.

J is TRBJ1-3 and V is TRBV6-5; 10 bases match TRBD1. The CDR3 length is 13 residues. Germline CDR1 reads MNHEY; CDR2 reads SVGAGI. V gave up 9 bases and J gave up 7 bases; unmatched junction bases: 6. The CDR3, as DNA: TGTGCCAGGGGGGGACAGGGGAGGAACACCATATATTTT. Residues: CARGGQGRNTIYF.